The T cell receptor (beta chain) described here comes from a study of response to subunit inactivated influenza vaccine. General study points: New T cells are recruited in small numbers by each seasonal influenza vaccination, according to the authors' suggestion.

This clonotype has a count of ten or more. Its antigen is undetermined. A junction boundary mismatches the germline segment, possibly from a read error. TCRdb re-called the RT-PCR reads with MiXCR, one entry per CDR3 protein. The sample contains fewer than 650,000 distinct CDR3 sequences, 13% of which appear only once. In germline, CDR1 is MGHRA, CDR2 YSYEKL. The CDR3 length is 14 residues. The receptor was isolated from a man aged 50 or older who received an inactivated influenza vaccine. The material sequenced was PBMCs from blood, taken about 40 days after vaccination. This chain joins TRBV4-1 and TRBJ1-1; D is possibly TRBD1 (5 bases). The CDR3 nucleotides are TGCGCCAGCAGACAAGACAACAGGCCTTATGAAGCTTTCTTT. Residues: CASRQDNRPYEAFF.